Each of the 22 T cell receptor beta chains below was sequenced from the same sample in a study of shared clonotypes between healthy human individuals. Profiling relied on immunoSEQ multiplex PCR, and the TCRdb table lists in-frame clones only, not all of them. Of around 1.1 million clones listed, 70% to 80% are singletons. Sequencing was performed on memory CD4+ T cells from PBMCs. The subset is: CD45RA-negative fraction. All receptors come from a man aged 18 to 35 in good health. Some clones in this sample may be carry-over from other donors' samples.

This sequence joins TRBV29-1 and TRBJ2-1; D may be TRBD2 (5 bases). With 4 bases removed from V and 2 bases from J, the gap between germline ends came to 12 bases. Looked up from germline, CDR1 is SQVTM and CDR2 is ANQGSEA. The CDR3 length is 14 residues. The CDR3 nucleotides read TGCAGCGTTGGTCAGCGGCTAACCTACAATGAGCAGTTCTTC. Translating it yields CSVGQRLTYNEQFF.

As concerns this clone: Within the sample, other DNA sequences also encode this same CDR3. The chain links TRBV7-2 to TRBJ2-6; D remains ambiguous. The V and J ends lost 1 base and 1 base respectively, with 5 bases between them. CDR3 length equals 15 residues. Germline V CDR1 and CDR2: SGHTA, FQGNSA. This chain's CDR3 is CASSLGLSGANVLTF. The CDR3 DNA follows: TGTGCCAGCAGCTTAGGGCTGTCTGGGGCCAACGTCCTGACTTTC.

This chain links TRBV11-2 with TRBJ1-2, with TRBD1 matching 7 bases. CDR1 is SGHAT, CDR2 FQNNGV, per germline. There are 15 residues in the CDR3. Trimming at V came to 0 bases and at J to 4 bases, leaving 5 bases not matched to a gene. The CDR3 nucleotides are TGTGCCAGCAGCTTAGAGTCAGGGGGGAGCTATGGCTACACCTTC. Translation: CASSLESGGSYGYTF.

This chain uses TRBV28 with TRBJ2-5; no definite D call. From germline, CDR1 is MDHEN and CDR2 SYDVKM. This CDR3 comprises 14 residues. The V end lost 6 bases, the J end lost 1 base, and 12 bases lay between the germline ends. The CDR3 DNA is TGTGCCAGCAGGAGACACGGCGGCCAAGAGACCCAGTACTTC. Amino acids: CASRRHGGQETQYF.

This chain connects TRBV5-4 to TRBJ1-2; TRBD1 matches at 8 bases. The CDR3 has 14 amino acids. From germline, CDR1 is SGHNT and CDR2 YYREEE (reference sequence). Trimming took 5 bases from V and 6 from J; bases not matched to a gene: 9. CDR3 protein: CASRSLRDRHGYTF. Written as DNA, the CDR3 is TGTGCCAGCAGGAGTCTTCGGGACAGGCATGGCTACACCTTC.

This clone was observed once. CDR3 in amino acids: CASSASADTQYF. The CDR3 DNA reads as TGCGCCAGCAGCGCAAGCGCAGATACGCAGTATTTT. The chain carries TRBV5-1 and TRBJ2-3, with D unresolved. CDR1 and CDR2 (germline): SGHRS, YFSETQ. The CDR3 contains 12 residues. V was cut by 4 bases and J by 4 bases, with 7 bases left in between.

The chain employs TRBV7-9 and TRBJ1-4; possible D gene TRBD1, 6 bases. There are 14 residues in the CDR3. The germline V gene encodes CDR1 SEHNR and CDR2 FQNEAQ (reference sequence). The V end lost 5 bases, the J end lost 8 bases, and 15 bases lay between the germline ends. CDR3 nucleotides: TGTGCCAGCAGCCCTCCCCAGACAGGCGAAAAACTGTTTTTT. Amino acids: CASSPPQTGEKLFF.

The chain employs TRBV15 and TRBJ1-2; D is uncertain. V was shortened by 0 bases and J by 8 bases, with 4 bases between the two germline ends. The CDR3 runs to 11 residues. CDR1 and CDR2 from the germline V gene are LNHNV and YYDKDF (reference sequence). CDR3 amino acids: CATSRDGGYTF. The DNA of the CDR3 is TGTGCCACCAGCAGAGATGGCGGCTACACCTTC.

There are a few counts of this clone. This chain connects TRBV28 to TRBJ2-5; 7 nucleotides agree with TRBD2. Germline V gene lookup returns CDR1 MDHEN and CDR2 SYDVKM. The CDR3 is made up of 12 amino acids. V lost 10 bases and J lost 5; bases outside the gene matches: 7. The CDR3 is CATRLAGETQYF. CDR3 coding DNA: TGTGCCACGAGACTAGCTGGGGAGACCCAGTACTTC. The complete variable domain, with remaining parts taken from reference TRBV28 and TRBJ2-5, reads DVKVTQSSRYLVKRTGEKVFLECVQDMDHENMFWYRQDPGLGLRLIYFSYDVKMKEKGDIPEGYSVSREKKERFSLILESASTNQTSMYLCATRLAGETQYFGPGTRLLVL.

The V gene is TRBV7-8, the J gene TRBJ1-4, with a tentative D call TRBD1 (5 bases). This CDR3 has 15 amino acids. Germline lookup yields CDR1 SGHVS and CDR2 FQNEAQ. V shed 6 bases and J shed 0 bases, with 11 bases lying between them. The CDR3 region is CASRSGISTNEKLFF. The DNA for the CDR3 is TGTGCCAGCAGGTCAGGGATTTCAACTAATGAAAAACTGTTTTTT.

This clone was seen more than once but under ten times. J is TRBJ2-5 and V is TRBV18, with D maybe TRBD1 (5 bases). The ends were cut back, 3 bases at V and 5 bases at J, with 13 bases in the middle. The germline V gene encodes CDR1 KGHSH and CDR2 LQKENI. This CDR3 is 14 amino acids long. In DNA, the CDR3 is TGTGCCAGCTCACCCCTGGGGCAGATCGAGACCCAGTACTTC. Its translation is CASSPLGQIETQYF.

The rearrangement uses TRBV28 and TRBJ1-5, with D unclear. CDR3 size: 14 residues. CDR1 is MDHEN, CDR2 SYDVKM, per germline. Deletions cut 4 bases from V and 2 bases from J, with 9 bases between. The CDR3 nucleotides read TGTGCCAGCAGTTCGGCAAAGCGCAATCAGCCCCAGCATTTT. Translated, it gives CASSSAKRNQPQHF.

J is TRBJ1-5 and V is TRBV18; a weak D match, TRBD1 (6 bases). The V and J ends lost 3 bases and 4 bases respectively, with 19 bases between them. The CDR3 extends over 17 amino acids. The germline CDR1 and CDR2 sequences are KGHSH and LQKENI. CDR3 in DNA: TGTGCCAGCTCACCCCCGGGGGAGAGACAGGAGAATCAGCCCCAGCATTTT. Protein: CASSPPGERQENQPQHF. Using reference TRBV18 and TRBJ1-5 for the parts outside the CDR3, the full variable domain is NAGVMQNPRHLVRRRGQEARLRCSPMKGHSHVYWYRQLPEEGLKFMVYLQKENIIDESGMPKERFSAEFPKEGPSILRIQQVVRGDSAAYFCASSPPGERQENQPQHFGDGTRLSIL.

The chain carries TRBV6-5 and TRBJ1-4; weak D call: TRBD1 (6 bases). V lost 2 bases and J 8 bases, leaving 12 bases between the germline ends. The CDR3 consists of 14 residues. Germline V gives CDR1 MNHEY, CDR2 SVGAGI. DNA for the CDR3: TGTGCCAGCAGTTACGTGGGGGCGGGCGAAAAACTGTTTTTT. Translation: CASSYVGAGEKLFF.

This clone was detected only once. The chain employs TRBV7-9 and TRBJ2-1, with 7 bases fitting TRBD2. Germline V gene lookup returns CDR1 SEHNR and CDR2 FQNEAQ (reference sequence). CDR3 length equals 14 residues. V shed 7 bases and J 8 bases; nucleotides not matched to a gene: 11. DNA of the CDR3: TGTGCCAGCAAGGTAGCGGGCGTCCTAGATGAGCAGTTCTTC. This codes for CASKVAGVLDEQFF.

The rearrangement uses TRBV6-5 and TRBJ1-1; D is unclear. This CDR3 comprises 16 residues. Germline V lookup: CDR1 MNHEY, CDR2 SVGAGI. V gave up 4 bases and J gave up 4 bases, with 19 bases separating them. Written as DNA, the CDR3 is TGTGCCAGCAGTTTCTTTGACGGGTACGGAGTCACTGAAGCTTTCTTT. Translating it yields CASSFFDGYGVTEAFF.

The chain couples TRBV5-1 to TRBJ1-4; D is uncertain. The germline V gene has CDR1 SGHRS and CDR2 YFSETQ. This CDR3 has 17 amino acids. The V and J ends lost 7 bases and 2 bases respectively, with 21 bases between them. DNA for the CDR3: TGCGCCAGCGTTCCTCCCAGGAAGCCCTTGACTAATGAAAAACTGTTTTTT. Translating gives CASVPPRKPLTNEKLFF.

This chain joins TRBV29-1 and TRBJ1-4, with D possibly matching TRBD1 (6 bases). V gave up 4 bases and J gave up 8 bases, with 11 bases separating them. The CDR3 extends over 12 amino acids. Germline CDR1 reads SQVTM; CDR2 reads ANQGSEA. The CDR3 DNA is TGCAGCGTTGTTCTAGGGGGGGAAAAACTGTTTTTT. This translates into CSVVLGGEKLFF.

This clone appeared once. The chain combines TRBV6-5 with TRBJ1-2, with 8 bases lining up with TRBD1. Germline CDR1 MNHEY, CDR2 SVGAGI. There are 14 residues in the CDR3. Trimming removed 3 bases from V and 9 bases from J; junction bases left unmatched: 9. This CDR3 is CASSYRQGSGSYTF. The CDR3 DNA is TGTGCCAGCAGTTATAGACAGGGGTCTGGGAGCTACACCTTC.

The chain uses TRBV7-2 and TRBJ2-7; weak D call: TRBD2 (6 bases). The germline CDR1 and CDR2 sequences are SGHTA and FQGNSA. V lost 6 bases, J lost 0 bases, and 12 bases lay in between. This CDR3 contains 14 residues. CDR3: CASRAGYGSYEQYF. The CDR3 region has the DNA TGTGCCAGCAGAGCGGGTTATGGCTCCTACGAGCAGTACTTC.

This clone is a singleton in its sample. The rearrangement uses TRBV2 and TRBJ1-2, with D unresolved. The CDR3 runs to 15 residues. Trimming shortened V by 4 bases and J by 4 bases, and 16 bases separated the two germline ends. The germline gives CDR1 SNHLY, CDR2 FYNNEI. The CDR3 loop reads CASSVERGSPYGYTF. In DNA, the CDR3 is TGTGCCAGCAGTGTAGAACGCGGCAGTCCCTATGGCTACACCTTC.

The genes are TRBV7-2 and TRBJ1-1; tentatively, D is TRBD1 (5 bases). CDR1 is SGHTA and CDR2 is FQGNSA in the germline V gene. Trimming cost V 5 bases and J 0 bases, with 16 bases left between them. There are 16 residues in the CDR3. CDR3 bases: TGTGCCAGCAGCCCCCCCCGACAGATCATGAACACTGAAGCTTTCTTT. It yields the protein CASSPPRQIMNTEAFF.